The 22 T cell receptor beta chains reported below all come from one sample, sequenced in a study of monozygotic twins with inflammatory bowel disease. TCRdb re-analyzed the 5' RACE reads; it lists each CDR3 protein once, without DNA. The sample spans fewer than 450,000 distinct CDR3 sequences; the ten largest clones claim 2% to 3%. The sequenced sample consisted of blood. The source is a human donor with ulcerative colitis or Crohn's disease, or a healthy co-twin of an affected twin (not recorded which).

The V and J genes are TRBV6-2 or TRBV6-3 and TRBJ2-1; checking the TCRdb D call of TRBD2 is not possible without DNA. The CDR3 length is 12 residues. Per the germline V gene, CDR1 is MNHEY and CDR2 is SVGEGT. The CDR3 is CASTRAGGEQFF.

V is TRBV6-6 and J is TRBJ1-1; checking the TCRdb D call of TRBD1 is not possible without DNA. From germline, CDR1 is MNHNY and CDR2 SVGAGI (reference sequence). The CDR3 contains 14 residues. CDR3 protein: CASSYPDRGTEAFF.

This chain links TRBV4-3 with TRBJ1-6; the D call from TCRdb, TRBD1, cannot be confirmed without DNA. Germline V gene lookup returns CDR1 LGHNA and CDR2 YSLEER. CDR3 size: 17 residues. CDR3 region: CASSPGRGPSYNSPLHF.

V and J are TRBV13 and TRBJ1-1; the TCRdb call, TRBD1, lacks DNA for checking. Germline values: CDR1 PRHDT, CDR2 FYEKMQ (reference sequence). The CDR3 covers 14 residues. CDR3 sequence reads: CASSLEGGSTEAFF.

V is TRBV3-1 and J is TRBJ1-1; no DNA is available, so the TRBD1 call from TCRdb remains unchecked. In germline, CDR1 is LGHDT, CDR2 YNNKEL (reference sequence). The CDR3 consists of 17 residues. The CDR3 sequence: CASSQEGQGAINTEAFF.

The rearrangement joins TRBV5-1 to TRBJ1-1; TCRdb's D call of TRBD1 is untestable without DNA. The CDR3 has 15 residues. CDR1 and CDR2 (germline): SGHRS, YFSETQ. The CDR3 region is CASSLGRGMNTEAFF.

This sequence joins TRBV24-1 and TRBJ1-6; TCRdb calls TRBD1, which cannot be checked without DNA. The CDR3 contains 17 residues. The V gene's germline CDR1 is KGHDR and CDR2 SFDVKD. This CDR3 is CATTRPIVETGASPLHF.

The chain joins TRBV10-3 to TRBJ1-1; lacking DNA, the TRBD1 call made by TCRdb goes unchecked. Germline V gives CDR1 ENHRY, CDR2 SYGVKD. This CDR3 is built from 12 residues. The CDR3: CAISWGGSEAFF.

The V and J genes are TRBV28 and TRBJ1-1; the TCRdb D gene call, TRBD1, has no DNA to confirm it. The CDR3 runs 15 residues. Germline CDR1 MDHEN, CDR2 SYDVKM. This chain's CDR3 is CASSFGTAGNTEAFF. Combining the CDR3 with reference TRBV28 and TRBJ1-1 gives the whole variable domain DVKVTQSSRYLVKRTGEKVFLECVQDMDHENMFWYRQDPGLGLRLIYFSYDVKMKEKGDIPEGYSVSREKKERFSLILESASTNQTSMYLCASSFGTAGNTEAFFGQGTRLTVV.

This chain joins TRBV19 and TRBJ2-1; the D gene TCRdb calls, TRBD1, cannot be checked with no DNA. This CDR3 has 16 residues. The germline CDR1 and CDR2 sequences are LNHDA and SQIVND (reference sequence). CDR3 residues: CASSDGGTGGINEQFF.

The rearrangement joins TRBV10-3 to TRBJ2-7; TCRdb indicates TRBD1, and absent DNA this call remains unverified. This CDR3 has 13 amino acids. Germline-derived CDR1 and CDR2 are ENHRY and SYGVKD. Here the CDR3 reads CAISGDRGDEQYF.

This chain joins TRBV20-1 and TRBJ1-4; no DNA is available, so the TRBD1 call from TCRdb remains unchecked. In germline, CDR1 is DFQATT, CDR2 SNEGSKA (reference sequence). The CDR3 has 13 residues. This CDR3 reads CSALAGQGEKLFF.

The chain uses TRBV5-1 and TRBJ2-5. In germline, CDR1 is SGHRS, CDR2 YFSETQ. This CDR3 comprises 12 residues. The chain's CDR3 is CASSLIQETQYF.

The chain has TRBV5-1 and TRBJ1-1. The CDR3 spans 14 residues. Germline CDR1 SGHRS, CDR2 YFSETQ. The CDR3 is CASSLEGVNTEAFF.

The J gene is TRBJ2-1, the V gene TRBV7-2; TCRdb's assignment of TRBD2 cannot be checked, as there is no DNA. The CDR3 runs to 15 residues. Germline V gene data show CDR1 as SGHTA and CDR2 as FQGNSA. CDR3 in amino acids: CASSHRLAGDNEQFF.

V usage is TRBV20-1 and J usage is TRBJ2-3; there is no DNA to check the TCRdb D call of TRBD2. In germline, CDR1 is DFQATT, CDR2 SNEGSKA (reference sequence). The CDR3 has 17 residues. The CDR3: CSASYGGLAGSTDTQYF.

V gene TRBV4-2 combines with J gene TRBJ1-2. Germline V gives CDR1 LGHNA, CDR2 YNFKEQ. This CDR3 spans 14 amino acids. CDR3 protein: CASSQESNARGYTF.

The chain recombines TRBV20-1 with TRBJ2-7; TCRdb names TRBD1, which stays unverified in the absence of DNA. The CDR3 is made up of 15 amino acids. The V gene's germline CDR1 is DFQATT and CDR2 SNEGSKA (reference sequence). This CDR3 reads CSASTGQGAAYEQYF.

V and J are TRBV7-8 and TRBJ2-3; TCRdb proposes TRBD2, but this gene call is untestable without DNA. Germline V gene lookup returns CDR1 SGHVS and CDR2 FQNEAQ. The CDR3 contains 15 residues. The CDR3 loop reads CASSLQGLRTDTQYF.

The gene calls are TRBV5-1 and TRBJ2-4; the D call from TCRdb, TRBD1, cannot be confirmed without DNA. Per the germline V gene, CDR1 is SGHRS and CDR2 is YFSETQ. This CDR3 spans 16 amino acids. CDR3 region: CASSFYVSDSKNIQYF.

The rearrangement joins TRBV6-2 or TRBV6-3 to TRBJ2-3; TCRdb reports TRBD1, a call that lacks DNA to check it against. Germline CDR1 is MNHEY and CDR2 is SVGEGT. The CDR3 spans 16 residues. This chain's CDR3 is CASRKGGQGPLDTQYF.

CDR3: CSARKGMRQNTEAFF. The chain has TRBV20-1 and TRBJ1-1. The CDR3 length is 15 residues. Per germline, CDR1 DFQATT and CDR2 SNEGSKA (reference sequence).